One sample yielded the 27 T cell receptor beta chains listed below, sequenced in a study of T cells in Graves' hyperthyroidism and ophthalmopathy. RNA transcripts were the template for amplifying TCR beta CDR3 regions. Researchers ran a first-round RT-PCR on the TCR CDR3 using the HTBI primer set. TCRdb processed the multiplex PCR reads anew with MiXCR; each CDR3 protein has one entry. Of hundreds of thousands of distinct CDR3 sequences in the sample, about 15% were seen once. Source material: blood. The receptors were sampled from a man younger than 30 with Graves' ophthalmopathy.

This clonotype was recorded a few times. The gene calls are TRBV19 and TRBJ1-1; D call uncertain. This CDR3 comprises 13 residues. The germline V gene has CDR1 LNHDA and CDR2 SQIVND (reference sequence). V was pared by 6 bases and J by 3 bases, with 11 bases between. CDR3 amino acids: CASRWDRDTEAFF. In DNA form, the CDR3 reads TGTGCCAGTAGGTGGGATCGGGACACTGAAGCTTTCTTT.

In regard to this clonotype: Germline is not matched at one junction end, which may reflect a read error. J is TRBJ2-1 and V is TRBV4-1; D might be TRBD1 or TRBD2, each matching 6 bases. Looked up from germline, CDR1 is MGHRA and CDR2 is YSYEKL. The length of the CDR3 is 16 residues. The CDR3 here is CASSQDGGGWYNERFF. CDR3 DNA sequence: TGCGCCAGCAGCCAAGATGGAGGGGGTTGGTACAATGAGCGGTTCTTC.

This clonotype was detected ten times or more. This chain links TRBV7-2 with TRBJ2-1, with D perhaps TRBD2 (6 bases). Looked up from germline, CDR1 is SGHTA and CDR2 is FQGNSA. The V end lost 7 bases, the J end lost 2 bases, and 12 bases lay between the germline ends. This CDR3 comprises 14 residues. This CDR3 is CASTSSEPYNEQFF. CDR3 in DNA: TGTGCCAGCACCTCTAGCGAACCCTACAATGAGCAGTTCTTC.

This clonotype appeared many times. The genes are TRBV6-1 and TRBJ2-7, with 7 bases fitting TRBD2. The J segment lost 4 bases and the V segment lost 6 bases, leaving 6 bases of the junction unmatched. The CDR3 has 13 residues. Germline CDR1 reads MNHNS; CDR2 reads SASEGT. CDR3 nucleotides: TGTGCCAGCAGCTTCGGACTAGAATACGAGCAGTACTTC. Residues: CASSFGLEYEQYF.

This clonotype was seen ten or more times. The V call is TRBV2, the J call TRBJ2-7; 7 nucleotides align to TRBD2. From germline, CDR1 is SNHLY and CDR2 FYNNEI. J was trimmed by 7 bases and V by 8 bases; bases with no gene match: 11. The CDR3 extends over 13 amino acids. This chain's CDR3 is CASLTGGGGEQYF. For the CDR3, the DNA is TGTGCCAGCTTAACGGGGGGAGGTGGAGAGCAGTACTTC.

The rearrangement links TRBV6-1 to TRBJ2-3, with a tentative D call TRBD1 (5 bases). The V end lost 6 bases, the J end lost 2 bases, and 12 bases lay between the germline ends. The CDR3 covers 14 residues. Per germline, CDR1 MNHNS and CDR2 SASEGT. The CDR3: CASSPQGYTDTQYF. CDR3 DNA sequence: TGTGCCAGCAGCCCGCAGGGTTACACAGATACGCAGTATTTT.

This clonotype was counted ten times or more. J is TRBJ2-2 and V is TRBV7-3; D not resolved. CDR1 and CDR2 (germline): SGHTA, FQGTGA. The length of the CDR3 is 14 residues. Between the trimmed V and J ends, which lost 2 bases and 5 bases, there was a span of 9 bases. Written as DNA, the CDR3 is TGTGCCAGCAGCTTAGATATAGCAACCGGGGAGCTGTTTTTT. It specifies CASSLDIATGELFF.

This clonotype occurred many times. In DNA, the CDR3 is TGTGCCAGCAGCTTCGAGGGCGGCTCCTATAATTCACCCCTCCACTTT. Its translation is CASSFEGGSYNSPLHF. The chain combines TRBV7-8 with TRBJ1-6; D ambiguous. Deletions cut 3 bases from V and 0 bases from J, with 9 bases between. CDR1 and CDR2 from the germline V gene are SGHVS and FQNEAQ. This CDR3 region has 16 residues.

The V and J genes are TRBV9 and TRBJ2-6; 8 nucleotides line up with TRBD2. The CDR3 contains 19 residues. The V gene end was trimmed by 1 base and the J gene end by 0 bases; junction bases not matched to a gene: 9. Looked up from germline, CDR1 is SGDLS and CDR2 is YYNGEE. CDR3 in amino acids: CASSVSLTSDYSGANVLTF. CDR3 sequence (DNA): TGTGCCAGCAGCGTAAGCTTGACTAGCGACTACTCTGGGGCCAACGTCCTGACTTTC.

About this clonotype itself: A much larger clone lies a single base off, so this may be a read error. The rearrangement links TRBV11-1 to TRBJ2-3, with 13 bases matching TRBD2. Germline V CDR1 and CDR2: SGHAT, FQDESV (reference sequence). This CDR3 comprises 16 residues. CDR3 bases: TGTGCCGGCAGCGGACTAGCGGGAGATCGGTCAGATACGCAGTATTTT. Translation: CAGSGLAGDRSDTQYF.

This clonotype was picked up many times. V is TRBV6-1 and J is TRBJ1-2, with D maybe TRBD1 (6 bases). The CDR3 is 16 amino acids. Germline assignment: CDR1 MNHNS and CDR2 SASEGT. Trimming took off 3 bases at V and 3 bases at J, with 17 bases between the two ends. Here the CDR3 reads CASSDPALGGDYGYTF. For the CDR3, the DNA is TGTGCCAGCAGTGACCCAGCGCTAGGGGGTGACTATGGCTACACCTTC.

This clonotype was observed a few times. This chain joins TRBV13 and TRBJ2-2; no firm D call. Germline V CDR1 and CDR2: PRHDT, FYEKMQ (reference sequence). The CDR3 covers 14 residues. V shed 0 bases and J shed 7 bases, with 9 bases lying between them. CDR3: CASSLGQLDGELFF. The DNA of the CDR3 is TGTGCCAGCAGCTTAGGCCAGCTGGACGGGGAGCTGTTTTTT.

The rearrangement links TRBV7-9 to TRBJ2-2; no clear D gene. The V gene lost 10 bases and the J gene lost 7 bases, with 16 bases spanning the gap. CDR3 length: 13 amino acids. Germline V gene lookup returns CDR1 SEHNR and CDR2 FQNEAQ (reference sequence). The CDR3 reads CATPGPSGGELFF. The CDR3 DNA reads as TGTGCCACCCCAGGACCATCCGGCGGGGAGCTGTTTTTT.

This clonotype was seen at least ten times. V and J are TRBV7-6 and TRBJ2-3; TRBD1 might be the D (5 bases). Germline V CDR1 and CDR2: SGHVS, FNYEAQ. CDR3 size: 15 residues. Trimming left V 1 base short and J 5 bases short, with 13 bases between. CDR3: CASSLEARAGDTQYF. Written as DNA, the CDR3 is TGTGCCAGCAGCTTAGAAGCCAGGGCAGGAGATACGCAGTATTTT.

This clonotype was seen a handful of times. V gene TRBV5-4 combines with J gene TRBJ2-7, with D perhaps matching TRBD1 or TRBD2 (5 bases each). This CDR3 region has 14 residues. Germline V gene data show CDR1 as SGHNT and CDR2 as YYREEE (reference sequence). Trimming stripped 4 bases from V and 3 bases from J, with 14 bases between. As DNA, the CDR3 is TGTGCCAGCAGCCAGAGGGGCAAGAGCTACGAGCAGTACTTC. Its translation is CASSQRGKSYEQYF.

Many counts were recorded for this clonotype. This sequence joins TRBV7-8 and TRBJ2-5, with a tentative D call TRBD2 (5 bases). V lost 1 base and J lost 7, with 25 bases in between. There are 18 residues in the CDR3. Looked up from germline, CDR1 is SGHVS and CDR2 is FQNEAQ. The CDR3, as DNA: TGTGCCAGCAGCTTAGGGTCCACGGGGAGCCCCAAGATGGGGACCCAGTACTTC. Protein: CASSLGSTGSPKMGTQYF.

This clonotype was recorded at least ten times. The DNA of the CDR3 is TGCAGTGCTAGAGTCTCCGGGGGCAAGGACTATGGCTACACCTTC. Its protein product is CSARVSGGKDYGYTF. V and J are TRBV20-1 and TRBJ1-2, with D tentatively TRBD1 (6 bases). The CDR3 length is 15 residues. The V end lost 1 base, the J end lost 3 bases, and 15 bases lay between the germline ends. The germline V gene encodes CDR1 DFQATT and CDR2 SNEGSKA (reference sequence).

Of note for this clonotype: One end of the junction is discordant with germline, which a read error may explain. This chain uses TRBV15 with TRBJ1-3, with 7 bases matching TRBD1. The CDR3 consists of 14 residues. Germline V gene data show CDR1 as LNHNV and CDR2 as YYDKDF (reference sequence). The CDR3 nucleotides are TGTGCCACCCGAGGGGAGCATGGGGTGACAGGGACGGATTTT. Its translation is CATRGEHGVTGTDF.

This clonotype was picked up many times. The genes are TRBV18 and TRBJ1-4; D gene uncertain. V lost 6 bases to trimming and J lost 0 bases, with 8 bases between them. CDR3 size: 14 residues. The germline CDR1 and CDR2 sequences are KGHSH and LQKENI. CDR3 bases: TGTGCCAGCTCGCGGTCTGCAACTAATGAAAAACTGTTTTTT. Its protein is CASSRSATNEKLFF.

At least ten counts were recorded for this clonotype. The chain couples TRBV20-1 to TRBJ1-1, with D perhaps TRBD1 (5 bases). This CDR3 comprises 12 residues. V dropped 4 bases and J dropped 4 bases, with 10 bases sitting between them. Germline loops: CDR1 DFQATT, CDR2 SNEGSKA (reference sequence). CDR3: CSATGRATEAFF. CDR3 DNA sequence: TGCAGTGCTACAGGGAGGGCCACTGAAGCTTTCTTT.

There are many counts of this clonotype. This rearrangement joins TRBV6-1 to TRBJ2-3; D is perhaps TRBD2 (7 bases). Per germline, CDR1 MNHNS and CDR2 SASEGT. This CDR3 region has 16 residues. Trimming left V 5 bases short and J 4 bases short, with 19 bases between. DNA of the CDR3: TGTGCCAGCAGTCCCGAGGGGGGGGCCGGCGCAGATACGCAGTATTTT. It encodes CASSPEGGAGADTQYF.

This clonotype has ten or more counts. V gene TRBV12-3 or TRBV12-4 combines with J gene TRBJ2-1; D unresolved. V was shortened by 6 bases and J by 7 bases, with 7 bases between the two germline ends. The CDR3 consists of 11 residues. CDR3 bases: TGTGCCAGCAGCCGCACGAATGAGCAGTTCTTC. This codes for CASSRTNEQFF.

This clonotype showed up just a few times. This chain joins TRBV19 and TRBJ1-1, with TRBD1 identical over 10 bases. CDR1 and CDR2 (germline): LNHDA, SQIVND (reference sequence). This CDR3 has 15 amino acids. Trimming cost V 5 bases and J 3 bases; bases outside gene matches: 6. The CDR3 loop reads CASSFPGQGYTEAFF. CDR3 bases: TGTGCCAGTAGTTTCCCGGGACAGGGGTACACTGAAGCTTTCTTT.

This clonotype was recorded at least ten times. The genes are TRBV18 and TRBJ1-1, with D tentatively TRBD1 (6 bases). Per germline, CDR1 KGHSH and CDR2 LQKENI. This CDR3 contains 16 residues. V was pared by 0 bases and J by 4 bases, with 15 bases between. The chain's CDR3 is CASSPPSPGALTEAFF. The CDR3, as DNA: TGTGCCAGCTCACCACCGAGCCCGGGGGCACTCACTGAAGCTTTCTTT.

This clonotype was seen at least ten times. The CDR3 here is CASSSPTGIYEQYF. CDR3 DNA: TGTGCCAGCAGTTCCCCGACAGGGATATACGAGCAGTACTTC. The V and J genes are TRBV6-1 and TRBJ2-7; TRBD1 matches at 7 bases. The ends lost 5 bases at V and 4 bases at J; junction bases unmatched: 8. The CDR3 sequence is 14 residues long. Germline values: CDR1 MNHNS, CDR2 SASEGT.

This clonotype was counted many times. This chain links TRBV3-1 with TRBJ2-7; tentatively, D is TRBD2 (6 bases). Deletions cut 2 bases from V and 3 bases from J, with 14 bases between. Germline V gives CDR1 LGHDT, CDR2 YNNKEL (reference sequence). This CDR3 is built from 15 residues. The DNA for the CDR3 is TGTGCCAGCAGCCAATCCACCCGGGGGAGCTACGAGCAGTACTTC. Protein: CASSQSTRGSYEQYF.

There are many counts of this clonotype. This sequence joins TRBV5-5 and TRBJ1-5; D uncertain. The CDR3 totals 14 residues. V was shortened by 0 bases and J by 6 bases, with 10 bases between the two germline ends. Germline CDR1 and CDR2: SGHKS and YYEKEE (reference sequence). CDR3 in amino acids: CASSLAMGSQPQHF. The DNA of the CDR3 is TGTGCCAGCAGCTTGGCTATGGGGAGTCAGCCCCAGCATTTT.